Each of the 17 T cell receptor beta chains below was sequenced from the same sample in a study of PD-1 blockade in classical Hodgkin lymphoma. Autologous stem cell transplantation was followed by relapse in every patient, and brentuximab vedotin exposure varied. The repertoire was sequenced with immunoSEQ multiplex PCR; TCRdb's copy has only in-frame clones and lacks some. This table holds over 85,000 clones, more than 80% found once. The sequencing here drew on peripheral blood mononuclear cells (PBMCs), taken before the second cycle of nivolumab. Source of these receptors: a human donor with classical Hodgkin lymphoma.

The J gene is TRBJ2-4, the V gene TRBV27; 10 nucleotides agree with TRBD1. After removal of 2 bases from V and 2 bases from J, the junction contained 6 bases not matched to a gene. This CDR3 region has 17 residues. From germline, CDR1 is MNHEY and CDR2 SMNVEV (reference sequence). Written as DNA, the CDR3 is TGTGCCAGCAGTTTAGCCGGGACAGGGGATTCCAAAAACATTCAGTACTTC. It translates to CASSLAGTGDSKNIQYF.

In its sample, this clone ranks as medium-sized. This sequence joins TRBV7-9 and TRBJ1-4; possibly TRBD1 for D (6 bases). Germline V lookup: CDR1 SEHNR, CDR2 FQNEAQ (reference sequence). The V end lost 5 bases, the J end lost 8 bases, and 18 bases lay between the germline ends. This CDR3 spans 15 amino acids. CDR3 coding DNA: TGTGCCAGCAGCCGATGGGACACCGGGCAGGAAAAACTGTTTTTT. This translates into CASSRWDTGQEKLFF.

The rearrangement uses TRBV10-3 and TRBJ1-1; 8 bases map to TRBD1. V was pared by 3 bases and J by 10 bases, with 1 base of the junction left unmatched. The CDR3 sequence is 11 residues long. Germline lookup yields CDR1 ENHRY and CDR2 SYGVKD. The CDR3 DNA reads as TGTGCCATCAGTGAAACAGGGGGAGCTTTCTTT. It specifies CAISETGGAFF.

This chain uses TRBV5-1 with TRBJ1-1; the D is unclear. This CDR3 is 11 amino acids long. Trimming stripped 0 bases from V and 8 bases from J, with 5 bases between. Germline V gene sequence: CDR1 SGHRS, CDR2 YFSETQ. CDR3 DNA sequence: TGCGCCAGCAGCTTGGGCAGAGAAGCTTTCTTT. As protein: CASSLGREAFF. The full variable domain, its missing parts supplied by reference TRBV5-1 and TRBJ1-1, is KAGVTQTPRYLIKTRGQQVTLSCSPISGHRSVSWYQQTPGQGLQFLFEYFSETQRNKGNFPGRFSGRQFSNSRSEMNVSTLELGDSALYLCASSLGREAFFGQGTRLTVV.

This clone came up once. This sequence joins TRBV2 and TRBJ2-3; TRBD1 aligns across 9 bases. CDR3 length: 15 amino acids. Losses at the gene ends were 5 bases for V and 6 bases for J; bases not matched to a gene: 9. Germline-derived CDR1 and CDR2 are SNHLY and FYNNEI. The CDR3 nucleotides are TGTGCCAGCAGTTCCACCGGGACAGGGTGGGATACGCAGTATTTT. Translation gives CASSSTGTGWDTQYF.

The chain carries TRBV28 and TRBJ2-6; 10 positions agree with TRBD1. The CDR3 contains 16 residues. CDR1 is MDHEN, CDR2 SYDVKM, per germline. J gave up 2 bases and V 5 bases, and 3 bases lay outside the gene matches. In DNA, the CDR3 is TGTGCCAGCAGTCCCGGGACAGGGGCTGGGGCCAACGTCCTGACTTTC. Translated, it gives CASSPGTGAGANVLTF. Full variable domain (rest looked up from reference TRBV28 and TRBJ2-6): DVKVTQSSRYLVKRTGEKVFLECVQDMDHENMFWYRQDPGLGLRLIYFSYDVKMKEKGDIPEGYSVSREKKERFSLILESASTNQTSMYLCASSPGTGAGANVLTFGAGSRLTVL.

The CDR3 coding sequence is TGTGCCAGCTCACGAGACAGGGGGCCCACCGGGGAGCTGTTTTTT. Translating gives CASSRDRGPTGELFF. This sequence joins TRBV18 and TRBJ2-2; 10 nucleotides match TRBD1. Germline CDR1 KGHSH, CDR2 LQKENI. The junction had 3 bases not matched to a gene; V was cut back by 4 bases and J by 4 bases. This CDR3 is 15 amino acids long.

As for this clone: At one of its ends the junction is not consistent with the germline gene, which may arise from a read error. V usage is TRBV11-2 and J usage is TRBJ2-3; D gene uncertain. There are 13 residues in the CDR3. Germline V gives CDR1 SGHAT, CDR2 FQNNGV. The CDR3 coding sequence is TGTGCCAGCAGCCTAGACCCGGCCGGGACGCAGTATTTT. Translating gives CASSLDPAGTQYF.

CDR3 region: CASSNGLLVNEQFF. The CDR3 bases are TGTGCCAGTAGTAACGGACTCCTGGTCAATGAGCAGTTCTTC. The chain links TRBV19 to TRBJ2-1, with a possible D match to TRBD2 (5 bases). The CDR3 length is 14 residues. Germline V lookup: CDR1 LNHDA, CDR2 SQIVND (reference sequence). V dropped 4 bases and J dropped 6 bases, with 13 bases sitting between them.

The gene calls are TRBV7-9 and TRBJ1-5, with D hard to call. The CDR3 contains 15 residues. Germline CDR1 SEHNR, CDR2 FQNEAQ (reference sequence). The germline V and J ends were trimmed by 3 bases and 1 base, with 10 bases remaining between them. The CDR3 sequence is CASSFEGSSNQPQHF. In DNA form, the CDR3 reads TGTGCCAGCAGCTTTGAGGGCTCGAGCAATCAGCCCCAGCATTTT.

This clone appeared a single time. The chain carries TRBV5-1 and TRBJ2-5, with D maybe TRBD2 (5 bases). Germline CDR1 and CDR2: SGHRS and YFSETQ. V shed 4 bases and J shed 1 base, with 11 bases lying between them. The CDR3 runs to 14 residues. CDR3 DNA: TGCGCCAGCAGCCGTTCGGGGAGCCAAGAGACCCAGTACTTC. Protein sequence: CASSRSGSQETQYF.

This clone was recorded once. The J gene is TRBJ2-7, the V gene TRBV28; weak D call: TRBD2 (5 bases). V gave up 3 bases and J gave up 2 bases, with 11 bases separating them. The V gene's germline CDR1 is MDHEN and CDR2 SYDVKM. The CDR3 spans 14 residues. The CDR3: CASSLAGVAYEQYF. DNA of the CDR3: TGTGCCAGCAGTTTGGCCGGGGTCGCCTACGAGCAGTACTTC.

The chain couples TRBV6-5 to TRBJ2-1, with D unclear. Per germline, CDR1 MNHEY and CDR2 SVGAGI. V shed 2 bases and J shed 12 bases, with 14 bases lying between them. The CDR3 is made up of 13 amino acids. The CDR3 coding sequence is TGTGCCAGCAGTTACGCGAGCCAGATCGGGCAGTTCTTC. Protein sequence: CASSYASQIGQFF.

V and J are TRBV5-6 and TRBJ2-2, with D tentatively TRBD2 (5 bases). Per the germline V gene, CDR1 is SGHDT and CDR2 is YYEEEE. The CDR3 is 14 amino acids. V was clipped by 1 base and J by 6 bases, with 10 bases between them. The CDR3 DNA reads TGTGCCAGCAGCTTGTTGGGAGAACCCGGGGAGCTGTTTTTT. Translated: CASSLLGEPGELFF.

This clone was seen once. This CDR3 reads CASSPTGGNEQFF. DNA of the CDR3: TGCGCCAGCAGCCCCACAGGGGGGAATGAGCAGTTCTTC. V and J are TRBV5-1 and TRBJ2-1; TRBD1 aligns across 8 bases. Germline trimming cut 4 bases from V and 7 bases from J; bases unmatched to any gene: 4. This CDR3 spans 13 amino acids. Germline CDR1 SGHRS, CDR2 YFSETQ.

The gene calls are TRBV14 and TRBJ1-2; D ambiguous. CDR1 is SGHDN, CDR2 FVKESK, per germline. Deletions cut 4 bases from V and 4 bases from J, with 10 bases between. The CDR3 spans 13 residues. CDR3 sequence reads: CASSRDPGYGYTF. The CDR3 nucleotides read TGTGCCAGCAGCCGAGACCCCGGCTATGGCTACACCTTC.

The chain links TRBV5-1 to TRBJ2-7, with a weak D call TRBD1 (6 bases). The V end was cut by 0 bases, the J end by 3 bases, with 10 bases between. CDR1 and CDR2 from the germline V gene are SGHRS and YFSETQ. The CDR3 is made up of 14 amino acids. The DNA for the CDR3 is TGCGCCAGCAGCTTGGATCCAGGGGTCTACGAGCAGTACTTC. Protein sequence: CASSLDPGVYEQYF.